The 32 T cell receptor beta chains below all came from one sample that was sequenced in a study of cytomegalovirus exposure and HLA in healthy donors. It was with 60 Vbeta and 13 Jbeta primers that the PCR ran. Data came from immunoSEQ multiplex PCR; TCRdb stores just in-frame clones and leaves some out. The repertoire holds 150,000 to 200,000 clones, with roughly 87% as singletons. The sequencing sample was made of PBMCs. Receptors were obtained from a boy aged 2 to 10 in good health and CMV-seronegative.

The CDR3 DNA sequence: TGTGCCAGTACCGGGGATGGCTACACCTTC. It translates to CASTGDGYTF. The chain links TRBV19 to TRBJ1-2; D not certain. This CDR3 is built from 10 residues. Germline V gene sequence: CDR1 LNHDA, CDR2 SQIVND (reference sequence). V gave up 7 bases and J gave up 6 bases, with 6 bases separating them.

The rearrangement links TRBV28 to TRBJ2-3; 7 bases are shared with TRBD1. Germline CDR1 reads MDHEN; CDR2 reads SYDVKM. The CDR3 has 15 amino acids. The junction had 6 bases not matched to a gene; V was cut back by 4 bases and J by 2 bases. The CDR3 spells CASSSRQGFTDTQYF. The CDR3 coding sequence is TGTGCCAGCAGTTCCCGACAGGGATTCACAGATACGCAGTATTTT.

This clone came up a few times. This rearrangement joins TRBV29-1 to TRBJ1-1; D not certain. This CDR3 is built from 11 residues. Germline lookup yields CDR1 SQVTM and CDR2 ANQGSEA. Trimming took 4 bases from V and 5 from J, leaving 8 bases between them. CDR3 bases: TGCAGCGTTGTCTGGGCTACTGAAGCTTTCTTT. This translates into CSVVWATEAFF.

The rearrangement links TRBV19 to TRBJ1-5; 7 bases are a match to TRBD1. Unmatched junction bases numbered 8, after V lost 3 bases and J lost 6 bases. Germline assignment: CDR1 LNHDA and CDR2 SQIVND (reference sequence). CDR3 size: 15 residues. The CDR3 sequence is CASSIRQGMAQPQHF. The CDR3 region has the DNA TGTGCCAGTAGTATTAGACAGGGAATGGCTCAGCCCCAGCATTTT.

The V and J genes are TRBV30 and TRBJ2-1; D is undetermined. Germline CDR1 GTSNPN, CDR2 SVGIG (reference sequence). Trimming took 5 bases from V and 7 from J, leaving 12 bases between them. The CDR3 sequence is 12 residues long. The CDR3 loop reads CAWSMADNEQFF. CDR3 in DNA: TGTGCCTGGTCAATGGCCGATAATGAGCAGTTCTTC. The full variable domain, with the rest looked up from reference TRBV30 and TRBJ2-1, is SQTIHQWPATLVQPVGSPLSLECTVEGTSNPNLYWYRQAAGRGLQLLFYSVGIGQISSEVPQNLSASRPQDRQFILSSKKLLLSDSGFYLCAWSMADNEQFFGPGTRLTVL.

The CDR3 sequence is CASSLSPGQGTYEQYF. CDR3 nucleotides: TGTGCCAGCAGTTTATCCCCGGGACAGGGGACCTACGAGCAGTACTTC. The chain links TRBV28 to TRBJ2-7, with 10 bases aligning to TRBD1. This CDR3 contains 16 residues. The ends lost 1 base at V and 2 bases at J; junction bases unmatched: 5. The germline CDR1 and CDR2 sequences are MDHEN and SYDVKM.

The CDR3 here is CASVPRSGRGDTQYF. DNA of the CDR3: TGTGCCAGCGTTCCTCGGAGCGGGAGAGGGGATACGCAGTATTTT. This chain links TRBV6-4 with TRBJ2-3, with 8 bases aligning to TRBD2. CDR3 length: 15 residues. The germline V gene encodes CDR1 MRHNA and CDR2 SNTAGT. V lost 8 bases, J lost 6 bases, and 13 bases stayed unmatched.

The V call is TRBV5-1, the J call TRBJ2-5; 10 bases fit TRBD2. The closer fit of TRBJ2-7 to the DNA end suggests the J call may be wrong. This CDR3 is 13 amino acids long. Germline V lookup: CDR1 SGHRS, CDR2 YFSETQ. The CDR3, as DNA: TGCGCCAGCAGCCCCGGGACTAGCGACGAGCAGTACTTC. Translation: CASSPGTSDEQYF.

The chain links TRBV6-5 to TRBJ2-1, with 7 bases aligning to TRBD2. Germline CDR1 and CDR2: MNHEY and SVGAGI. The CDR3 sequence is 14 residues long. Unmatched junction bases numbered 8, after V lost 5 bases and J lost 7 bases. CDR3 sequence (DNA): TGTGCCAGCAGTATTCTTCGGGGGGAGAATGAGCAGTTCTTC. Translated: CASSILRGENEQFF.

V gene TRBV28 combines with J gene TRBJ2-7; perhaps TRBD1 as D (6 bases). V lost 5 bases and J 2 bases, leaving 13 bases between the germline ends. The CDR3 is made up of 14 amino acids. Per germline, CDR1 MDHEN and CDR2 SYDVKM. The CDR3, as DNA: TGTGCCAGCAGTCCCCCCAGGGGACCCTACGAGCAGTACTTC. This translates into CASSPPRGPYEQYF.

The V gene is TRBV2, the J gene TRBJ2-7, with D maybe TRBD1 (7 bases). The CDR3 is 18 amino acids. V was trimmed by 8 bases and J by 2 bases, leaving 28 bases between them. Germline CDR1 is SNHLY and CDR2 is FYNNEI. The chain's CDR3 is CASRPPRGGTDNPYEQYF. The CDR3 bases are TGTGCCAGCCGTCCCCCGCGGGGCGGGACAGACAATCCCTACGAGCAGTACTTC.

The V and J genes are TRBV28 and TRBJ2-2; TRBD1 matches at 7 bases. CDR1 and CDR2 (germline): MDHEN, SYDVKM. V dropped 7 bases and J dropped 6; count of bases not matched to a gene: 14. CDR3 length: 16 amino acids. CDR3 amino acids: CASMSPEGAPPGELFF. In DNA, the CDR3 is TGTGCCAGCATGTCCCCTGAGGGGGCGCCCCCCGGGGAGCTGTTTTTT.

CDR3 protein: CASSPYIRTQITGELFF. CDR3 nucleotides: TGTGCCAGCAGTCCATACATCCGGACTCAGATCACCGGGGAGCTGTTTTTT. V is TRBV28 and J is TRBJ2-2, with D perhaps matching TRBD2 (5 bases). Germline-derived CDR1 and CDR2 are MDHEN and SYDVKM. The CDR3 has 17 amino acids. V lost 5 bases, J lost 4 bases, and 20 bases lay in between.

The J gene is TRBJ1-3, the V gene TRBV29-1; D perhaps matches TRBD1 (6 bases). The V end lost 6 bases, the J end lost 0 bases, and 15 bases lay between the germline ends. This CDR3 contains 15 residues. Per the germline V gene, CDR1 is SQVTM and CDR2 is ANQGSEA. Here the CDR3 reads CSVTRTVFSGNTIYF. As DNA, the CDR3 is TGCAGCGTCACCCGGACAGTTTTCTCTGGAAACACCATATATTTT.

The gene calls are TRBV20-1 and TRBJ2-7; D is perhaps TRBD2 (6 bases). CDR1 and CDR2 (germline): DFQATT, SNEGSKA (reference sequence). Trimming left V 5 bases short and J 9 bases short, with 14 bases between. The CDR3 is 11 amino acids. The CDR3 reads CSAGTSSGQYF. CDR3 DNA: TGCAGTGCTGGGACTTCGTCGGGGCAGTACTTC.

The rearrangement links TRBV29-1 to TRBJ1-2; possible D gene TRBD1, 6 bases. Germline values: CDR1 SQVTM, CDR2 ANQGSEA. This CDR3 has 13 amino acids. V was cut by 4 bases and J by 8 bases, with 17 bases left in between. The CDR3 DNA reads TGCAGCGTTGCCCCCGCCATTCAGGGGGGCTACACCTTC. The encoded protein is CSVAPAIQGGYTF.

The V gene is TRBV6-5, the J gene TRBJ1-5; D is possibly TRBD1 (6 bases). The CDR3 has 14 residues. Germline V gene lookup returns CDR1 MNHEY and CDR2 SVGAGI. Trimming took off 5 bases at V and 0 bases at J, with 8 bases between the two ends. As DNA, the CDR3 is TGTGCCAGCAGTGACAGGATTAGCAATCAGCCCCAGCATTTT. It yields the protein CASSDRISNQPQHF.

The chain carries TRBV4-1 and TRBJ2-7, with D possibly TRBD2 on 5 matching bases. V lost 0 bases and J 4 bases, leaving 7 bases between the germline ends. The germline V gene encodes CDR1 MGHRA and CDR2 YSYEKL. The CDR3 is made up of 13 amino acids. CDR3 protein: CASSQELVYEQYF. The CDR3 DNA is TGCGCCAGCAGCCAAGAACTAGTATACGAGCAGTACTTC.

The V gene is TRBV28, the J gene TRBJ1-4; D possibly corresponds to TRBD1 (6 bases). Germline V gene sequence: CDR1 MDHEN, CDR2 SYDVKM. V lost 8 bases and J 2 bases, leaving 18 bases between the germline ends. CDR3 length: 16 amino acids. The CDR3 reads CASSTQDRFTNEKLFF. In DNA form, the CDR3 reads TGTGCCAGCTCTACCCAGGACAGATTTACTAATGAAAAACTGTTTTTT.

This chain joins TRBV7-6 and TRBJ1-5; D might be TRBD1 (6 bases). In germline, CDR1 is SGHVS, CDR2 FNYEAQ. The CDR3 has 14 residues. The V end was cut by 2 bases, the J end by 1 base, with 6 bases between. The CDR3 nucleotides read TGTGCCAGCAGCTTACAGGGGAGCAATCAGCCCCAGCATTTT. Residues: CASSLQGSNQPQHF.

The chain recombines TRBV9 with TRBJ2-2; D is perhaps TRBD2 (5 bases). Deletions cut 0 bases from V and 3 bases from J, with 12 bases between. Germline CDR1 SGDLS, CDR2 YYNGEE. The CDR3 has 16 amino acids. This CDR3 reads CASSVAGTGYTGELFF. The CDR3 region has the DNA TGTGCCAGCAGCGTAGCGGGAACGGGGTACACCGGGGAGCTGTTTTTT.

V gene TRBV13 combines with J gene TRBJ2-5, with 9 bases matching TRBD2. The germline V gene encodes CDR1 PRHDT and CDR2 FYEKMQ (reference sequence). The V and J ends lost 0 bases and 2 bases, in that order; junction bases with no gene match: 13. The length of the CDR3 is 19 residues. CDR3 amino acids: CASSLGSLPVAGGQETQYF. CDR3 sequence (DNA): TGTGCCAGCAGCTTAGGATCCCTACCCGTGGCGGGAGGGCAAGAGACCCAGTACTTC.

V gene TRBV27 combines with J gene TRBJ1-5; 10 bases agree with TRBD1. CDR1 is MNHEY, CDR2 SMNVEV, per germline (reference sequence). The V segment lost 1 base and the J segment 8 bases; nucleotides outside the gene matches: 8. The CDR3 consists of 16 residues. CDR3 in amino acids: CASSLWTGGDFEPQHF. The CDR3 DNA is TGTGCCAGCAGTTTATGGACAGGGGGTGATTTCGAGCCCCAGCATTTT.

CDR3 DNA sequence: TGCAGCGTTGCACAGGGGGCGGGTAGCAATCAGCCCCAGCATTTT. This encodes CSVAQGAGSNQPQHF. The chain combines TRBV29-1 with TRBJ1-5; 9 nucleotides match TRBD1. With 4 bases clipped from V and 0 bases from J, the junction kept 4 bases outside the gene matches. The germline CDR1 and CDR2 sequences are SQVTM and ANQGSEA. This CDR3 contains 15 residues.

The rearrangement uses TRBV30 and TRBJ1-1; maybe TRBD1 (5 bases). Between the trimmed V and J ends, which lost 0 bases and 4 bases, there was a span of 12 bases. Germline V lookup: CDR1 GTSNPN, CDR2 SVGIG (reference sequence). There are 14 residues in the CDR3. The CDR3 here is CAWSVTGVGTEAFF. CDR3 DNA sequence: TGTGCCTGGAGTGTTACGGGGGTTGGCACTGAAGCTTTCTTT.

The chain combines TRBV11-2 with TRBJ2-2, with 9 bases lining up with TRBD2. Germline CDR1 reads SGHAT; CDR2 reads FQNNGV. The V gene end was trimmed by 4 bases and the J gene end by 3 bases; junction bases not matched to a gene: 6. This CDR3 contains 16 residues. CDR3 nucleotide sequence: TGTGCCAGCAGCTCCCGAATAGCGGGAGACACCGGGGAGCTGTTTTTT. Protein sequence: CASSSRIAGDTGELFF.

The gene calls are TRBV29-1 and TRBJ1-2, with D unresolved. The CDR3 consists of 15 residues. Trimming took 5 bases from V and 0 from J, leaving 16 bases between them. CDR1 is SQVTM and CDR2 is ANQGSEA in the germline V gene. The CDR3: CSVSAESKPNYGYTF. Written as DNA, the CDR3 is TGCAGCGTTTCCGCTGAATCCAAGCCTAACTATGGCTACACCTTC.

The J gene is TRBJ2-7, the V gene TRBV7-9, with D tentatively TRBD1 (6 bases). Germline V CDR1 and CDR2: SEHNR, FQNEAQ (reference sequence). V was pared by 2 bases and J by 7 bases, with 21 bases between. This CDR3 spans 16 amino acids. CDR3 region: CASSLSKQGRAGEQYF. The CDR3 nucleotides are TGTGCCAGCAGCTTATCCAAACAGGGTCGTGCCGGGGAGCAGTACTTC.

The rearrangement links TRBV19 to TRBJ1-2, with a weak D call TRBD1 (5 bases). Germline loops: CDR1 LNHDA, CDR2 SQIVND (reference sequence). CDR3 length: 13 residues. V shed 8 bases and J shed 7 bases, with 17 bases lying between them. The CDR3, as DNA: TGTGCCAGTGACCCGATAGGGGTGGGTGGCTACACCTTC. Translating it yields CASDPIGVGGYTF.

The gene calls are TRBV5-4 and TRBJ2-7, with D hard to call. CDR1 is SGHNT and CDR2 is YYREEE in the germline V gene (reference sequence). The CDR3 is 13 amino acids. V lost 3 bases and J 3 bases, leaving 10 bases between the germline ends. The CDR3 nucleotides read TGTGCCAGCAGCTCCGGAGAGAACTACGAGCAGTACTTC. Translation gives CASSSGENYEQYF.

This clone has just a few counts. The chain has TRBV10-3 and TRBJ2-5; tentative D call: TRBD2 (6 bases). Trimming stripped 10 bases from V and 5 bases from J, with 8 bases between. The CDR3 sequence is 10 residues long. The germline V gene has CDR1 ENHRY and CDR2 SYGVKD. This chain's CDR3 is CATRGETQYF. DNA for the CDR3: TGTGCCACTCGGGGGGAGACCCAGTACTTC.

The genes are TRBV27 and TRBJ2-7; tentative D call: TRBD1 (6 bases). The CDR3 sequence is 11 residues long. Germline CDR1 is MNHEY and CDR2 is SMNVEV (reference sequence). Trimming took 10 bases from V and 4 from J, leaving 11 bases between them. CDR3 residues: CATIQGYEQYF. The CDR3 bases are TGTGCCACCATACAGGGTTACGAGCAGTACTTC.